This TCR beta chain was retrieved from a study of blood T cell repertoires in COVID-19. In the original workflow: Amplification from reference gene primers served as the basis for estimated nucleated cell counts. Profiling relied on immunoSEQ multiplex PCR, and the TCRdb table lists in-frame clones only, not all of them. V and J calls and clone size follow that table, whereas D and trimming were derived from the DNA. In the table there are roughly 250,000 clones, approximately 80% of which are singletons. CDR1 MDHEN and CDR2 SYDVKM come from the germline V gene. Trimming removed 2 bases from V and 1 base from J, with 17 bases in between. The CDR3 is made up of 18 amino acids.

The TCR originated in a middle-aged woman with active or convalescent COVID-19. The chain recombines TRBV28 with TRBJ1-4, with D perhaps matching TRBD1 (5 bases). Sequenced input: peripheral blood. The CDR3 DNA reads TGTGCCAGCAGTTTAGTCCAGGGAACTCGAGTAACTAATGAAAAACTGTTTTTT. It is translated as CASSLVQGTRVTNEKLFF.